A selection of T cell receptor beta chains follows, all from one sample in a study of PD-1 blockade in classical Hodgkin lymphoma. The data were produced by immunoSEQ multiplex PCR, yet TCRdb's version contains in-frame clones alone and is incomplete. The table lists about 47,000 clones, 90% of them singletons. The sample was peripheral blood mononuclear cells (PBMCs), taken before the fourth cycle of nivolumab. Receptors were obtained from a human donor with classical Hodgkin lymphoma. The CDR3 runs from the conserved cysteine through the conserved F or W. A D gene is named only where the DNA matches it firmly.

-	TRBV5-1	TRBJ2-1	CASSISGSYNEQFF	TGCGCCAGCAGCATTAGCGGTTCCTACAATGAGCAGTTCTTC
-	TRBV9	TRBJ2-1	CASSSHKAPKQFF	TGTGCCAGCAGCTCCCATAAGGCTCCTAAGCAGTTCTTC
-	TRBV28	TRBJ2-4	CASSLPGSEGHIQYF	TGTGCCAGCAGTCTTCCGGGATCCGAGGGTCACATTCAGTACTTC
-	TRBV28	TRBJ2-7	CASRHYFRLSYEQYF	TGTGCCAGCAGACACTATTTCCGGTTGTCCTACGAGCAGTACTTC
-	TRBV5-6	TRBJ2-5	CASSFAGGGETQYF	TGTGCCAGCAGCTTCGCCGGGGGAGGCGAGACCCAGTACTTC
-	TRBV19	TRBJ2-1	CASSRPDDRGWQFF	TGTGCCAGTAGTAGGCCTGACGACCGGGGTTGGCAGTTCTTC
-	TRBV7-9	TRBJ2-2	CASTLGGFAGELFF	TGTGCCAGCACCCTCGGGGGATTCGCCGGGGAGCTGTTTTTT
-	TRBV11-3	TRBJ1-3	CASSPGSGNTIYF	TGTGCCAGCAGCCCCGGTTCCGGAAACACCATATATTTT
-	TRBV2	TRBJ2-1	CASSSYNEQFF	TGTGCCAGCTCCTCCTACAATGAGCAGTTCTTC
-	TRBV5-4	TRBJ2-7	CASSSRQEQYF	TGTGCCAGCAGCTCTAGGCAGGAGCAGTACTTC
-	TRBV5-8	TRBJ1-6	CASSWGRGNSYNSPLHF	TGTGCCAGCAGCTGGGGCCGAGGGAACTCCTATAATTCACCCCTCCACTTT